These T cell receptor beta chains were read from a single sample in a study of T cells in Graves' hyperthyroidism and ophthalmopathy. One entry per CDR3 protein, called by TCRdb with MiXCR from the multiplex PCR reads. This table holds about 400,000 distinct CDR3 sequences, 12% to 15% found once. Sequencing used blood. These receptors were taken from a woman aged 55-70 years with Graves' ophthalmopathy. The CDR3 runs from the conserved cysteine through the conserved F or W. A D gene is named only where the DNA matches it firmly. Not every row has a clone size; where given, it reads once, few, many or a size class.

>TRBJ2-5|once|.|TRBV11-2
TGTGCCAGCAGCTTAGATCGGATTGGCCTCGGGGAGACCCAGTACTTC
CASSLDRIGLGETQYF
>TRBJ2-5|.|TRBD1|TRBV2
TGTGCCAGCGCTCCGGGGACAGGGGCAGAGACCCAGTACTTC
CASAPGTGAETQYF
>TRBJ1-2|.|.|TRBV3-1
TGTGCCAGCAGCCAAGCGACGGAAACCTATGGCTACACCTTC
CASSQATETYGYTF
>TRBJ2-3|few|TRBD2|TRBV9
TGTGCCAGCAGCGTAGAAACGGGAGGGCCGGGAGATACGCAGTATTTT
CASSVETGGPGDTQYF
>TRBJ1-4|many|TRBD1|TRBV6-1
TGTGCCAGCAGTCCAGTGGCAGGGGGCGGAAAACTGTTTTTT
CASSPVAGGGKLFF
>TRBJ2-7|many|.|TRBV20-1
TGCAGTGTACACGGGAGCGCCCTCTACGAGCAGTACTTC
CSVHGSALYEQYF
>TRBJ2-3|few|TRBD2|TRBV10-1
TGCGCCAGCAGCCTAGCGGGAGACACAGATACGCAGTATTTT
CASSLAGDTDTQYF
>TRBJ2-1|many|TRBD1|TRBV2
TGTGCCAGCACTCTGGACAGGATGGCGGGTGAGCAGTTCTTC
CASTLDRMAGEQFF
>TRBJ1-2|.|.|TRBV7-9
TGTGCCAGCACCCGCGGGGGAGGGGATGGCTACACCTTC
CASTRGGGDGYTF
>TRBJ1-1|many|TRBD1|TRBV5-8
TGTGCCAGCAGACAGGACAGGGGAGGGACCATGAACACTGAAGCTTTCTTT
CASRQDRGGTMNTEAFF
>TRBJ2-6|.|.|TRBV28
TGTGCCAGCAGTTTATGGTCGCCGCAGGGGGCCAACGTCCTGACTTTC
CASSLWSPQGANVLTF
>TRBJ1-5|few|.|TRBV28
TGTGCCAGCAGATCAGGGAATCAGCCCCAGCATTTT
CASRSGNQPQHF
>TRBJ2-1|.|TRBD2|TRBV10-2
TGCGCCAGCATACTTAGGGGACTAGCGGGAGCACATGAGCAGTTCTTC
CASILRGLAGAHEQFF
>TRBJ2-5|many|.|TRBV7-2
TGTGCCAGCAGCTTAATGGGGCAAGACCAAGAGACCCAGTACTTC
CASSLMGQDQETQYF
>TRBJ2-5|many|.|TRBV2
TGTGCCAGCAGTGGTGAGGAGGCGACCCAGTACTTC
CASSGEEATQYF
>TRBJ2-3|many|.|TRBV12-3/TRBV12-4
TGTGCCAGCAGTCCCCATGCGGTCGGTACATCAGATACGCAGTATTTT
CASSPHAVGTSDTQYF
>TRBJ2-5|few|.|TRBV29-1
TGCAGCGGGAGGGGGCCGGGCGGCGAGACCCAGTACTTC
CSGRGPGGETQYF
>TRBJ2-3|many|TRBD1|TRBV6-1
TGTGCCAGCGAGGATTACAGGGGAGTGACAGATACGCAGTATTTT
CASEDYRGVTDTQYF
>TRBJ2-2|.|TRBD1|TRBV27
TGTGCCAGCAGTTTGTGGCAGGGGGTATCGGGGGAGCTGTTTTTT
CASSLWQGVSGELFF
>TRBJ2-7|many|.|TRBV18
TGTGCCAGCTCACAGGGGCCGGCCTACGAGCAGTACTTC
CASSQGPAYEQYF
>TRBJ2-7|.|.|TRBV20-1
TGCGGGTGTACAGCCCCCTACGAGCAGTACTTC
CGCTAPYEQYF
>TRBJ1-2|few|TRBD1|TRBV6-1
TGTGCCATCCGGACAGGGTGGGACGGCTACACCTTC
CAIRTGWDGYTF
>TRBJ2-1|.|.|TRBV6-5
TGTGCCACACTTTCTCGGAGGGACTCCTACAATGAGCAGTTCTTC
CATLSRRDSYNEQFF
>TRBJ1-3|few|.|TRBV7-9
TGTGCCAGCAGCTCCCACAGGGAGGCTGGAAACACCATATATTTT
CASSSHREAGNTIYF
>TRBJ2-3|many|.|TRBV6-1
TGTGCCCACAGCGGGGACACACAGTGGAGCGATACGCAGTATTTT
CAHSGDTQWSDTQYF
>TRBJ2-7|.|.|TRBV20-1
TGCAGTGCTAGAGATCGGGCAGGGTACGTGAACGAGCAGTACTTC
CSARDRAGYVNEQYF
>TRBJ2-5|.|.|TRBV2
TGTGCCAGCAGACCAGATTTCGAGACCCAGTACTTC
CASRPDFETQYF
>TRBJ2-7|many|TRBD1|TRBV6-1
TGTGCCAGCAGTGTACGGACAGGCGCAGAGGGGGAGCAGTACTTC
CASSVRTGAEGEQYF
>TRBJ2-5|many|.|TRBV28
TGTGCCAGCAGTTTAATGGGGAGGATTCAAGAGACCCAGTACTTC
CASSLMGRIQETQYF
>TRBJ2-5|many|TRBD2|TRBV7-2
TGTGCCAGCAGCTTACAGCTCGGCGGGAGAGGAATTGAGACCCAGTACTTC
CASSLQLGGRGIETQYF
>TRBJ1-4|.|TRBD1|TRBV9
TGTGCCAGCAGCTCGAGAGACAGGGTTAGTGAAAAACTGTTTTTT
CASSSRDRVSEKLFF
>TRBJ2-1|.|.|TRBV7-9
TGTGCCAGCAGCGCTCGTGCCCCGAGCGGAAGAAATGAGCAGTTCTTC
CASSARAPSGRNEQFF
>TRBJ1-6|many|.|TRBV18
TGTGCCAGCTCACCAGAGACCCCGACCAATTCACCCCTCCACTTT
CASSPETPTNSPLHF
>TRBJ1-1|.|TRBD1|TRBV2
TGTGCCAGCACCTCGGGACAGCCGAACACTGAAGCTTTCTTT
CASTSGQPNTEAFF
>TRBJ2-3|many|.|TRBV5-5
TGTGCCAGCAGCTTGGAGGCAGGGCGGTGGGCAGATACGCAGTATTTT
CASSLEAGRWADTQYF
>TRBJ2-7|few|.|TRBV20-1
TGCAGTGCGGACCCCTCTGGGCCGACATCCTACGAGCAGTACTTC
CSADPSGPTSYEQYF
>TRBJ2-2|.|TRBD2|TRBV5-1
TGCGCCAGCAGCCCGACTAGCGGGAGAAAGGAGCTGTTTTTT
CASSPTSGRKELFF
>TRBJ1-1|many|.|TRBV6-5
TGTGCCAGCAGTTACGGGACGGGCGTTGAAGCTTTCTTT
CASSYGTGVEAFF
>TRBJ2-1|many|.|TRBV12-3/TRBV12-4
TGTGCCAGCAGATTTAGCGTTGAGCAGTTCTTC
CASRFSVEQFF
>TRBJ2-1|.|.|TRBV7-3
TGTGCCAGCAGCCACGGGCCCCAAGGGCTAGACTCCTACAATGAGCAGTTCTTC
CASSHGPQGLDSYNEQFF
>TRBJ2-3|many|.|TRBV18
TGTGCCAGCCTGCCGGGAGACGATACGCAGTATTTT
CASLPGDDTQYF
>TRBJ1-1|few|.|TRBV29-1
TGCAGCGTTAAATTATGGGACACTGAAGCTTTCTTT
CSVKLWDTEAFF
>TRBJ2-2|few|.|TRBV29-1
TGCAGCGTCAGGACAGCGAACACCGGGGAGCTGTTTTTT
CSVRTANTGELFF